Listed here is a single TCR beta chain. Its matching antigen is unknown. This CDR3 has 20 amino acids. The junction had 12 bases not matched to a gene; V was cut back by 1 base and J by 2 bases. Donors were patients with active juvenile idiopathic arthritis. TCRdb's table, derived via immunoSEQ multiplex PCR, lists solely in-frame clones and lacks some. This table has around 13,000 clones, approximately 80% appearing once. The data originate from a study of circulating and synovial CD4+ cells in juvenile arthritis. Study-wide findings and caveats: Shared-clonotype fractions with synovium likely underestimate full repertoire overlap. Traditional Vbeta family usage analysis missed the pathogenic-like versus bulk difference.

This TCR was recovered from a human patient with juvenile idiopathic arthritis. Some clones in this sample may be carry-over from other donors' samples. Sequencing input: CD4+ T cells from synovial fluid. This chain uses TRBV5-3 with TRBJ2-1; 13 bases map to TRBD2. TRBV5-3 is given ORF status, its function remaining uncertain. CDR3 DNA: TGTGCCAGAAGCTTGTACCCTGGACTAGCGGGAGAGCCCCCCTACAATGAGCAGTTCTTC. The encoded protein is CARSLYPGLAGEPPYNEQFF.